The source of this TCR beta chain is a study of T cells in Graves' hyperthyroidism and ophthalmopathy. Across the study: Any treatment followed the collection of peripheral blood at initial diagnosis.

Authors of the study amplified TCR beta CDR3 regions from RNA transcripts. The HTBI primer set served for first-round RT-PCR of the TCR CDR3. TCRdb re-derived calls from the multiplex PCR reads in MiXCR, one entry per CDR3 protein. The data hold approximately 690,000 distinct CDR3 sequences, with around 20% observed a single time. In its sample, this clonotype was seen a few times. CDR1 and CDR2 (germline): LGHDT, YNNKEL (reference sequence). V gave up 5 bases and J gave up 4 bases; unmatched junction bases: 10. This CDR3 has 15 residues. Sequencing used blood. V usage is TRBV3-1 and J usage is TRBJ2-7; 8 bases are a match to TRBD1. The sequence derives from a man in his thirties or forties with Graves' ophthalmopathy. The CDR3 is CASSWGRTGLYEQYF. The CDR3 DNA reads TGTGCCAGCAGCTGGGGGCGGACAGGGTTATACGAGCAGTACTTC.